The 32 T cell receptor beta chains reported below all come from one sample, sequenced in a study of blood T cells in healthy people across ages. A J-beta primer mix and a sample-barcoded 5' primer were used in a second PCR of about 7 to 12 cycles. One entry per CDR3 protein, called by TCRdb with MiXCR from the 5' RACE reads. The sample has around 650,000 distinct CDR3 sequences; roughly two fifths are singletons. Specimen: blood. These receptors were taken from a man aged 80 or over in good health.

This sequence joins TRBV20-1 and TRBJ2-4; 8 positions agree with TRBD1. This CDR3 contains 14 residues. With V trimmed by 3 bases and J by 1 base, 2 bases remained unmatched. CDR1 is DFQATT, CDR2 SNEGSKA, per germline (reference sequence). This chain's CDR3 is CSARDREAKNIQYF. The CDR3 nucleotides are TGCAGTGCTAGGGACAGGGAGGCCAAAAACATTCAGTACTTC.

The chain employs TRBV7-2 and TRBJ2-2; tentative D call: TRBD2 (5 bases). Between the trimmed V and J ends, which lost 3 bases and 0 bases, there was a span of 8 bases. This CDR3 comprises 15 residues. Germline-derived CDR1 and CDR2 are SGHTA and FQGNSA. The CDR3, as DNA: TGTGCCAGCAGCTTTAGGACTGCGAACACCGGGGAGCTGTTTTTT. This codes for CASSFRTANTGELFF.

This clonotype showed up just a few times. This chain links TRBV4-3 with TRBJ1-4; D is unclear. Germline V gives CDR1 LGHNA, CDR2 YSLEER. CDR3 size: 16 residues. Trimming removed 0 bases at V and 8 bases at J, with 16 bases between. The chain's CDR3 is CASSQEGSVRGEKLFF. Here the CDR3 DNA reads TGCGCCAGCAGCCAAGAGGGGTCAGTCCGTGGGGAAAAACTGTTTTTT.

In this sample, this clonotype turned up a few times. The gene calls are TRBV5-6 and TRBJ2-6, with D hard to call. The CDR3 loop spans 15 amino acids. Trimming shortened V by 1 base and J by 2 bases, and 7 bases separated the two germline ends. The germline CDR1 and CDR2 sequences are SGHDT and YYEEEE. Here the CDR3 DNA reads TGTGCCAGCAGCTTGTTGGGTCCTGGGGCCAACGTCCTGACTTTC. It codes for CASSLLGPGANVLTF.

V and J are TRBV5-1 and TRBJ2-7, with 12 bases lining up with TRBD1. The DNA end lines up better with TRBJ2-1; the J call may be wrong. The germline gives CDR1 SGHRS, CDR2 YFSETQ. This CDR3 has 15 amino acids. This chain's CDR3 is CASRNPGQGADEQFF. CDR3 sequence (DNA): TGCGCCAGCAGGAATCCGGGACAGGGGGCGGATGAGCAGTTCTTC.

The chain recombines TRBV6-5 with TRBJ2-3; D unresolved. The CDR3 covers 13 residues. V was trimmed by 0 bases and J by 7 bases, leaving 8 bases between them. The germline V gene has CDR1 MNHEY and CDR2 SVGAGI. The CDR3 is CASSYSALNTQYF. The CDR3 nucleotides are TGTGCCAGCAGTTACTCCGCATTGAATACGCAGTATTTT.

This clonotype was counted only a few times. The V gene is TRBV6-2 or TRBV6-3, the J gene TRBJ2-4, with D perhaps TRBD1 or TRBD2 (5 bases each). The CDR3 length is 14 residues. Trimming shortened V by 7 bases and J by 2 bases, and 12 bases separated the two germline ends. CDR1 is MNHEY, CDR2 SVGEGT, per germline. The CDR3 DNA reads TGTGCCAGCACCAATGGGGGAACCAAAAACATTCAGTACTTC. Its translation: CASTNGGTKNIQYF.

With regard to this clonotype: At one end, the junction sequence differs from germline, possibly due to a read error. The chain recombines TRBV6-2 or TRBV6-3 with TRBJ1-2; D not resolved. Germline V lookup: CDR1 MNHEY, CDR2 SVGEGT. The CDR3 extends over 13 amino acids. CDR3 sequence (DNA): TGTGCCAGCAAGGAGTTTTCTAACGATGGCTACACCTTC. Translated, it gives CASKEFSNDGYTF.

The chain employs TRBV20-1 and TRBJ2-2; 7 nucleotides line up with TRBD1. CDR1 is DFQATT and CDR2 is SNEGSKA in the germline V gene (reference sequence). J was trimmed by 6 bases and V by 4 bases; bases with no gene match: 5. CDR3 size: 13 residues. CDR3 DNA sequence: TGCAGTGCTACACAGGGGCGGTCCGGGGAGCTGTTTTTT. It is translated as CSATQGRSGELFF.

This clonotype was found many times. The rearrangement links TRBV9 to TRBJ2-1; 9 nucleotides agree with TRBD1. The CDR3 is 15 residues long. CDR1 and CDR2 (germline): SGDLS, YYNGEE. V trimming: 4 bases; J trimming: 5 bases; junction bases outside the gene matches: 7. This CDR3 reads CASSYGTGLDNEQFF. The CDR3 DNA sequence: TGTGCCAGCAGCTACGGGACAGGGCTGGACAATGAGCAGTTCTTC.

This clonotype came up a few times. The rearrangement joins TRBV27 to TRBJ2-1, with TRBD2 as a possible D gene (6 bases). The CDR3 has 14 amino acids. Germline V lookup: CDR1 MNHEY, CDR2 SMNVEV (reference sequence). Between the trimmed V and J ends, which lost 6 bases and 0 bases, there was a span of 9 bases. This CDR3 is CASRGGSSYNEQFF. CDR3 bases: TGTGCCAGCAGAGGAGGGAGCTCCTACAATGAGCAGTTCTTC.

The DNA for the CDR3 is TGTGCCAGCAGCCGAGCGCGGGAATTTCCCCCAGCCAAAAACATTCAGTACTTC. Its protein product is CASSRAREFPPAKNIQYF. The chain couples TRBV7-9 to TRBJ2-4, with D possibly TRBD2 on 6 matching bases. The CDR3 totals 18 residues. V dropped 5 bases and J dropped 0 bases, with 20 bases sitting between them. CDR1 SEHNR and CDR2 FQNEAQ come from the germline V gene (reference sequence).

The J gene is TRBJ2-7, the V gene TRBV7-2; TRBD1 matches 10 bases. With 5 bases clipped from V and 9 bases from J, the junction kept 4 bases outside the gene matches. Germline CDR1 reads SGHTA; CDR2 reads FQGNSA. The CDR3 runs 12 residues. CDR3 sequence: CASSRGQGGQYF. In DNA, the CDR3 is TGTGCCAGCAGCCGCGGACAGGGGGGGCAGTACTTC.

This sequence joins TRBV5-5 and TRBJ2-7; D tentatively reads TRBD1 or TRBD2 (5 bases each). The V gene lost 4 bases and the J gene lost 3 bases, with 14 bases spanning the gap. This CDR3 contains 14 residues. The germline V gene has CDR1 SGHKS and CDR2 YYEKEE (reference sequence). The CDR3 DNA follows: TGTGCCAGCAGCCCCAGTGCAGGGAGCTACGAGCAGTACTTC. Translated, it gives CASSPSAGSYEQYF.

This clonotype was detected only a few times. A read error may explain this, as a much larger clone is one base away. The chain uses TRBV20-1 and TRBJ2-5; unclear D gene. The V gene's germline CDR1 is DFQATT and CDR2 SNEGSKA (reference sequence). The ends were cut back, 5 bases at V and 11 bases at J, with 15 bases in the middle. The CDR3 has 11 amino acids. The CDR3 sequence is CSAFRQNEQYF. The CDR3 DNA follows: TGCAGTGCTTTCCGACAAAATGAGCAGTACTTC.

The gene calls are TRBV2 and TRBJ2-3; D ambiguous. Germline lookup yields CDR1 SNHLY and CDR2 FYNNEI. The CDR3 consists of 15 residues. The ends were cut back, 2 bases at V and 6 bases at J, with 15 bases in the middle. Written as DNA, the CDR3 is TGTGCCAGCAGTGAATCGCCCTGGGAAGGTGATACGCAGTATTTT. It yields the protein CASSESPWEGDTQYF.

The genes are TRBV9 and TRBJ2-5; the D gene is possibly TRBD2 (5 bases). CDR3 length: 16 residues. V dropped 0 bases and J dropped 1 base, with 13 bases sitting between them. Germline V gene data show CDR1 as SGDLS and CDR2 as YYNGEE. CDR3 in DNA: TGTGCCAGCAGCGTAGCGAGCGGCTCGGGCCAAGAGACCCAGTACTTC. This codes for CASSVASGSGQETQYF.

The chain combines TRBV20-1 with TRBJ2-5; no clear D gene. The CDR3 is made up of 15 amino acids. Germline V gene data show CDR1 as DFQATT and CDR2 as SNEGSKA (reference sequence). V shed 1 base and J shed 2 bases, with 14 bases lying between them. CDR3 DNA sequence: TGCAGTGCTAGAGTTGGCGGATTTGTACAAGAGACCCAGTACTTC. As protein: CSARVGGFVQETQYF.

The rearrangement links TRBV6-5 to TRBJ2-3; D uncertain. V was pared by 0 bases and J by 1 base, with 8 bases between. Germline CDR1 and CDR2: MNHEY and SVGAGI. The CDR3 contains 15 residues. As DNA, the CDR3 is TGTGCCAGCAGTTACTCGGGATACGGCACAGATACGCAGTATTTT. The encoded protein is CASSYSGYGTDTQYF.

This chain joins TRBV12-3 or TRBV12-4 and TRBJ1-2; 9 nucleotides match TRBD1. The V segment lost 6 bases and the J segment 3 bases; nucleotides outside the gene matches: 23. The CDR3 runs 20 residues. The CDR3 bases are TGTGCCAGCAGCACATCACAGGGGGCGCGGAGCCCAAGGATCGACTATGGCTACACCTTC. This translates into CASSTSQGARSPRIDYGYTF.

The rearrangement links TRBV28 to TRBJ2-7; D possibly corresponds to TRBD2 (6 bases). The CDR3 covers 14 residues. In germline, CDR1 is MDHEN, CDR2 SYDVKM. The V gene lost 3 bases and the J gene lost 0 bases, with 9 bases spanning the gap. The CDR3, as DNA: TGTGCCAGCAGTTTTCGGACTATCTCCTACGAGCAGTACTTC. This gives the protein CASSFRTISYEQYF.

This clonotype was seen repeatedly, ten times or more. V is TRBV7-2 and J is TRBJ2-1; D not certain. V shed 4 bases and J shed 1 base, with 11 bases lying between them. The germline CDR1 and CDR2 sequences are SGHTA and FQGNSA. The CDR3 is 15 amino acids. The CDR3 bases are TGTGCCAGCAGCTCGACCCGGGTTTCCTACAATGAGCAGTTCTTC. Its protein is CASSSTRVSYNEQFF.

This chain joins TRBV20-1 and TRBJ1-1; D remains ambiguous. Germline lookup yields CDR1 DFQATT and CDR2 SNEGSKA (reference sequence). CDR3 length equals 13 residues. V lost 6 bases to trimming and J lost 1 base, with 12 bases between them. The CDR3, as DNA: TGCAGTGCAGAAGAAAACCCGAACACTGAAGCTTTCTTT. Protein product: CSAEENPNTEAFF.

The CDR3 DNA follows: TGTGCCAGCAGCGAAAGCCGAGGGGCGACCTATTTAGGCTACACCTTC. Its translation is CASSESRGATYLGYTF. The chain combines TRBV2 with TRBJ1-2; D is possibly TRBD1 (5 bases). CDR1 is SNHLY and CDR2 is FYNNEI in the germline V gene. The length of the CDR3 is 16 residues. Trimming stripped 6 bases from V and 8 bases from J, with 25 bases between.

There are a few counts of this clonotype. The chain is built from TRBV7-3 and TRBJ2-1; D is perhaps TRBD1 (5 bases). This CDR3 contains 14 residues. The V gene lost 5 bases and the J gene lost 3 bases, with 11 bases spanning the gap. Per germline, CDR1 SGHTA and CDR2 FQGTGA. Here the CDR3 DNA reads TGTGCCAGCAGCCCAACAGGATACTACAATGAGCAGTTCTTC. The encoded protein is CASSPTGYYNEQFF.

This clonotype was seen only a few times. The CDR3 spells CASSLQGGSFDEQYF. The DNA of the CDR3 is TGTGCCAGCAGCTTACAGGGAGGGAGCTTCGACGAGCAGTACTTC. The chain is built from TRBV7-2 and TRBJ2-7; TRBD2 aligns across 7 bases. This CDR3 is built from 15 residues. Germline CDR1 is SGHTA and CDR2 is FQGNSA. J was trimmed by 5 bases and V by 2 bases; bases with no gene match: 9. Together with reference TRBV7-2 and TRBJ2-7, the CDR3 gives the full variable domain: GAGVSQSPSNKVTEKGKDVELRCDPISGHTALYWYRQSLGQGLEFLIYFQGNSAPDKSGLPSDRFSAERTGGSVSTLTIQRTQQEDSAVYLCASSLQGGSFDEQYFGPGTRLTVT.

CDR3 bases: TGTGCCAGCAGTTTTGACAGGTCCTACGAGCAGTACTTC. Translated: CASSFDRSYEQYF. This chain joins TRBV6-6 and TRBJ2-7; possibly TRBD1 for D (6 bases). Trimming left V 4 bases short and J 1 base short, with 8 bases between. This CDR3 is built from 13 residues. Germline V gene lookup returns CDR1 MNHNY and CDR2 SVGAGI (reference sequence).

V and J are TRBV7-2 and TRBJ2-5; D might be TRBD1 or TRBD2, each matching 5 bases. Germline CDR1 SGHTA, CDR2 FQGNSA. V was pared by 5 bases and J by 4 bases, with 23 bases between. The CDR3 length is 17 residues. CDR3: CASSQVGSPGSLETQYF. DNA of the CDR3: TGTGCCAGCAGCCAAGTTGGTTCGCCAGGGAGCTTAGAGACCCAGTACTTC.

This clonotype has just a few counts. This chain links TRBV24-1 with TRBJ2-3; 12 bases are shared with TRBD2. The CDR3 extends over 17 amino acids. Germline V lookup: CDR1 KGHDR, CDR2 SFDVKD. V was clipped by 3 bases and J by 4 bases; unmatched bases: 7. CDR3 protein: CATSDRASGGAADTQYF. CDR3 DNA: TGTGCCACCAGTGATCGAGCTAGCGGGGGGGCCGCAGATACGCAGTATTTT.

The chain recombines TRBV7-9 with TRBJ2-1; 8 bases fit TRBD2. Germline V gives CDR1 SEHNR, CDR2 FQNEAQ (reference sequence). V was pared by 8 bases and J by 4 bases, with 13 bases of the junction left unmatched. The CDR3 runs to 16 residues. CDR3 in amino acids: CASVENQTSGYNEQFF. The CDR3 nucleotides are TGTGCCAGCGTCGAAAATCAAACTAGCGGATACAATGAGCAGTTCTTC.

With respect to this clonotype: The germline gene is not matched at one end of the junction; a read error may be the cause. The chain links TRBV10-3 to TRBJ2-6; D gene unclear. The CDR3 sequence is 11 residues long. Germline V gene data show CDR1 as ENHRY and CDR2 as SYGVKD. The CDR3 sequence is CTIRGANVLTF. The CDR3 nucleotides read TGTACCATCAGGGGGGCCAACGTCCTGACTTTC.

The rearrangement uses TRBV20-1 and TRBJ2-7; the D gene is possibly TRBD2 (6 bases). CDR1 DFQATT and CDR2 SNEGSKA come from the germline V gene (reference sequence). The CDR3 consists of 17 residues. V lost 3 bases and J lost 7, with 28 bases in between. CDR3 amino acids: CSASDPGRVSSYNEQYF. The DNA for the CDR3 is TGCAGTGCTAGTGACCCCGGGAGAGTGAGCTCCTACAATGAGCAGTACTTC.